The clone carrying this TCR beta chain has more than one count but fewer than ten. Produced via immunoSEQ multiplex PCR; TCRdb's table is partial and in-frame only. The sample includes approximately 250,000 clones, around 80% of them seen just once. This specimen belongs to a study of blood T cell repertoires in COVID-19. Study-wide background: The study drew acute and convalescent COVID-19 samples from the United States, Italy and Spain. Sources were T cells, B-cell-depleted T cells, or PBMCs; the material itself was cDNA or gDNA.

The sample was PBMCs or T cells enriched from blood (not recorded which). The sequence derives from a man aged 40-49 years who had recovered from COVID-19.

The CDR3 nucleotides read TGCAGTGCTAGTGACAGACTGACCTACGAGCAGTACTTC. This gives the protein CSASDRLTYEQYF. The chain employs TRBV20-1 and TRBJ2-7; tentative D call: TRBD1 (5 bases). The CDR3 is 13 residues long. Germline V gene sequence: CDR1 DFQATT, CDR2 SNEGSKA (reference sequence). The V gene lost 3 bases and the J gene lost 2 bases, with 11 bases spanning the gap.